This is a list of T cell receptor beta chains from one sample in a study of blood T cell repertoires in COVID-19. TCRdb's table, derived via immunoSEQ multiplex PCR, lists solely in-frame clones and lacks some. This table has under 300,000 clones, roughly four fifths appearing once. Sequencing used peripheral blood. The receptors were sampled from a woman of 80 years or more with acute or convalescent COVID-19. CDR3s include the opening cysteine and the closing phenylalanine or tryptophan. D genes are given only for firm matches. For some rows the clone size is stated as once, few or many, or as a class when expanded; others skip it.

V gene,clone size,J gene,D gene,CDR3 protein,CDR3 DNA
TRBV7-9,few,TRBJ1-5,TRBD1,CASSDEIGTGGFQPQHF,TGTGCCAGCTCCGACGAAATAGGGACAGGGGGTTTTCAGCCCCAGCATTTT
TRBV13,NA,TRBJ2-5,NA,CASSTVHGQGKVETQYF,TGTGCCAGCAGCACTGTTCACGGCCAGGGTAAAGTGGAGACCCAGTACTTC
TRBV2,NA,TRBJ1-2,NA,CASSEEPTGYGYTF,TGTGCCAGCAGTGAAGAGCCGACAGGCTATGGCTACACCTTC
TRBV28,once,TRBJ1-6,NA,CASSLWAGSAANSPLHF,TGTGCCAGCAGTTTATGGGCGGGATCCGCCGCAAATTCACCCCTCCACTTT
TRBV9,NA,TRBJ1-4,TRBD1,CASSVEGAGPTNEKLFF,TGTGCCAGCAGCGTAGAGGGGGCAGGGCCAACTAATGAAAAACTGTTTTTT
TRBV27,NA,TRBJ1-6,TRBD1,CASSSLSGTVNSPLHF,TGTGCCAGCAGTTCCCTATCCGGGACAGTTAATTCACCCCTCCACTTT
TRBV28,NA,TRBJ2-1,NA,CASTQGRARNEQFF,TGTGCCAGCACCCAGGGAAGGGCCCGGAATGAGCAGTTCTTC
TRBV7-2,NA,TRBJ2-5,NA,CASSLGRERETQYF,TGTGCCAGCAGCTTAGGCAGAGAGCGAGAGACCCAGTACTTC
TRBV18,NA,TRBJ1-2,TRBD1,CASTTGGINYGYTF,TGTGCCAGTACTACAGGGGGAATTAACTATGGCTACACCTTC
TRBV11-2,NA,TRBJ2-2,NA,CASSLDLPGELFF,TGTGCCAGCAGCTTAGATCTTCCCGGGGAGCTGTTTTTT
TRBV11-2,few,TRBJ2-7,NA,CASSLLTGPYEQYF,TGTGCCAGCAGCTTGTTAACAGGGCCCTACGAGCAGTACTTC
TRBV7-3,NA,TRBJ1-6,NA,CASSLDGASPLHF,TGTGCCAGCAGCTTAGATGGGGCTTCACCCCTCCACTTT
TRBV11-2,NA,TRBJ1-6,NA,CASSWDSGRVSYNSPLHF,TGTGCCAGCAGCTGGGACTCGGGCAGGGTCTCCTATAATTCACCCCTCCACTTT
TRBV7-7,NA,TRBJ2-1,TRBD2,CASSPSHGGMNEQFF,TGTGCTAGCAGCCCCTCTCACGGGGGGATGAATGAGCAGTTCTTC
TRBV30,NA,TRBJ1-3,NA,CAWSAGDFSGNTIYF,TGTGCCTGGAGTGCGGGGGACTTCTCTGGAAACACCATATATTTT
TRBV28,NA,TRBJ1-4,NA,CASSLFRSNGVKLFF,TGTGCCAGCAGTTTATTTCGCAGCAACGGAGTAAAACTGTTTTTT
TRBV7-8,once,TRBJ1-6,TRBD1,CASSALQGATLHF,TGTGCCAGCAGCGCCCTACAGGGGGCGACCCTCCACTTT
TRBV19,NA,TRBJ2-1,TRBD1,CASSPGQGYNEQFF,TGTGCCAGTAGCCCGGGACAGGGTTACAATGAGCAGTTCTTC
TRBV7-9,NA,TRBJ2-5,NA,CASSWSHRETQYF,TGTGCCAGCAGCTGGAGCCATCGGGAGACCCAGTACTTC
TRBV14,NA,TRBJ1-6,NA,CASSPPGHRNSPLHF,TGTGCCAGCAGCCCTCCGGGACACCGTAATTCACCCCTCCACTTT
TRBV28,NA,TRBJ2-7,TRBD2,CASSLPGEGAPTYEQYF,TGTGCCAGCAGCCTCCCCGGGGAGGGCGCGCCTACCTACGAGCAGTACTTC
TRBV19,NA,TRBJ2-1,NA,CASSIGQSPYNEQFF,TGTGCCAGTAGTATAGGGCAGTCTCCCTACAATGAGCAGTTCTTC
TRBV25-1,NA,TRBJ1-1,TRBD1,CASSDSYPGTGQNTEAFF,TGTGCCAGCAGTGATTCTTATCCCGGGACAGGGCAGAACACTGAAGCTTTCTTT
TRBV5-5,NA,TRBJ1-5,NA,CASSLEVSPGPQHF,TGTGCCAGCAGCTTGGAGGTCAGCCCGGGGCCCCAGCATTTT
TRBV28,NA,TRBJ1-1,TRBD1,CASSSDRGNTEAFF,TGTGCCAGCAGCTCTGACAGGGGGAACACTGAAGCTTTCTTT
TRBV27,NA,TRBJ1-3,NA,CASSPLSGNTIYF,TGTGCCAGCAGTCCACTCTCTGGAAACACCATATATTTT
TRBV2,NA,TRBJ1-1,TRBD1,CASRPRDRGETEAFF,TGTGCCAGCAGACCTCGGGACAGGGGCGAGACTGAAGCTTTCTTT